Presented here are 31 T cell receptor beta chains from one specimen sequenced in a study of T-cell memory formation after mild COVID-19. TCRdb processed the 5' RACE reads anew with MiXCR; each CDR3 protein has one entry. The sample has some 120,000 distinct CDR3 sequences, more than 15% seen once. Sequencing was performed on PBMCs or a T cell subset sorted from them (not recorded which). The receptors come from an adult woman who had mild COVID-19 (a few samples of this study predate the infection). Cell type and time point are not known.

CDR3 region: CAWSHTGTGELFF. CDR3 nucleotides: TGTGCCTGGAGTCACACGGGCACCGGGGAGCTGTTTTTT. The chain carries TRBV30 and TRBJ2-2; D gene ambiguous. V was shortened by 2 bases and J by 4 bases, with 8 bases between the two germline ends. Per germline, CDR1 GTSNPN and CDR2 SVGIG (reference sequence). The CDR3 runs 13 residues.

This clonotype was counted only a few times. The rearrangement links TRBV14 to TRBJ2-5, with D possibly matching TRBD2 (6 bases). CDR3 length equals 15 residues. CDR1 is SGHDN, CDR2 FVKESK, per germline. The germline V and J ends were trimmed by 1 base and 5 bases, with 14 bases remaining between them. The CDR3 DNA is TGTGCCAGCAGCCAAGGCGGGGTTCTCTTGGAGACCCAGTACTTC. Its translation is CASSQGGVLLETQYF.

The chain joins TRBV15 to TRBJ2-4; 7 positions match TRBD2. CDR3 length: 16 residues. The germline V gene has CDR1 LNHNV and CDR2 YYDKDF (reference sequence). With V trimmed by 5 bases and J by 0 bases, 7 bases remained unmatched. In DNA form, the CDR3 reads TGTGCCACCAGCCGGGAGGTCGGGCCAGCCAAAAACATTCAGTACTTC. Translating it yields CATSREVGPAKNIQYF.

This clonotype was counted between two and nine times. This chain uses TRBV15 with TRBJ1-2, with unresolved D. CDR3 length: 12 amino acids. The V gene lost 5 bases and the J gene lost 8 bases, with 12 bases spanning the gap. Per germline, CDR1 LNHNV and CDR2 YYDKDF (reference sequence). The CDR3 here is CATSADYEGYTF. DNA for the CDR3: TGTGCCACCAGCGCCGACTACGAAGGCTACACCTTC. The variable domain in full, completed from reference TRBV15 and TRBJ1-2, reads DAMVIQNPRYQVTQFGKPVTLSCSQTLNHNVMYWYQQKSSQAPKLLFHYYDKDFNNEADTPDNFQSRRPNTSFCFLDIRSPGLGDTAMYLCATSADYEGYTFGSGTRLTVV.

This chain joins TRBV19 and TRBJ2-4; tentatively, D is TRBD1 (5 bases). CDR3 size: 18 residues. Germline assignment: CDR1 LNHDA and CDR2 SQIVND (reference sequence). Trimming cost V 7 bases and J 2 bases, with 24 bases left between them. The CDR3 region is CASKAGGLAGWTKNIQYF. The DNA for the CDR3 is TGTGCCAGTAAGGCTGGCGGTTTGGCAGGGTGGACCAAAAACATTCAGTACTTC.

V usage is TRBV19 and J usage is TRBJ2-6; 13 bases align to TRBD2. Germline CDR1 and CDR2: LNHDA and SQIVND (reference sequence). The CDR3 runs to 18 residues. With 3 bases clipped from V and 0 bases from J, the junction kept 2 bases outside the gene matches. The CDR3 loop is CASSITSGRGSGANVLTF. The DNA for the CDR3 is TGTGCCAGTAGTATTACTAGCGGGAGGGGCTCTGGGGCCAACGTCCTGACTTTC.

This clonotype appeared a few times. J is TRBJ2-7 and V is TRBV24-1; 8 nucleotides line up with TRBD1. Germline V gene sequence: CDR1 KGHDR, CDR2 SFDVKD. This CDR3 contains 14 residues. V lost 4 bases, J lost 4 bases, and 5 bases stayed unmatched. CDR3: CATSDPGTGYEQYF. CDR3 bases: TGTGCCACCAGTGACCCCGGGACAGGTTACGAGCAGTACTTC.

This chain connects TRBV11-2 to TRBJ1-2; D possibly corresponds to TRBD1 (6 bases). Germline V gene data show CDR1 as SGHAT and CDR2 as FQNNGV. Trimming stripped 1 base from V and 8 bases from J, with 8 bases between. The CDR3 is 12 amino acids. CDR3 region: CASSLVDRGYTF. In DNA, the CDR3 is TGTGCCAGCAGCTTAGTTGACAGGGGCTACACCTTC.

This clonotype was recorded a few times. This sequence joins TRBV5-1 and TRBJ1-3, with D maybe TRBD1 (5 bases). This CDR3 has 15 residues. Per germline, CDR1 SGHRS and CDR2 YFSETQ. V gave up 3 bases and J gave up 1 base, with 11 bases separating them. CDR3 nucleotides: TGCGCCAGCAGCTCACACCCAGGGTCTGGAAACACCATATATTTT. This gives the protein CASSSHPGSGNTIYF.

CDR3 sequence reads: CASSIGEGTSAEEQYF. The DNA of the CDR3 is TGTGCCAGTAGTATAGGGGAGGGGACTTCTGCTGAGGAGCAGTACTTC. The rearrangement uses TRBV19 and TRBJ2-7, with 7 bases lining up with TRBD2. The ends lost 1 base at V and 7 bases at J; junction bases unmatched: 13. The CDR3 contains 16 residues. The germline CDR1 and CDR2 sequences are LNHDA and SQIVND (reference sequence).

There are a few counts of this clonotype. This sequence joins TRBV20-1 and TRBJ2-7; D uncertain. This CDR3 spans 11 amino acids. Trimming shortened V by 6 bases and J by 8 bases, and 14 bases separated the two germline ends. Per germline, CDR1 DFQATT and CDR2 SNEGSKA (reference sequence). The CDR3 sequence: CSAAHVGKQYF. In nucleotides, the CDR3 is TGCAGTGCCGCCCACGTAGGGAAGCAGTACTTC.

This clonotype was observed a few times. CDR3 DNA: TGTGCCAGCAGTTCCCGGACAGGGGACACTGAAGCTTTCTTT. Protein: CASSSRTGDTEAFF. The rearrangement uses TRBV27 and TRBJ1-1, with 9 bases matching TRBD1. The CDR3 has 14 amino acids. With 4 bases clipped from V and 3 bases from J, the junction kept 3 bases outside the gene matches. CDR1 MNHEY and CDR2 SMNVEV come from the germline V gene (reference sequence).

The V and J genes are TRBV9 and TRBJ2-7; D is unresolved. Germline V CDR1 and CDR2: SGDLS, YYNGEE. The CDR3 loop spans 13 amino acids. Trimming stripped 0 bases from V and 3 bases from J, with 7 bases between. CDR3 protein: CASSVEQNYEQYF. The CDR3 nucleotides are TGTGCCAGCAGCGTAGAACAAAACTACGAGCAGTACTTC.

The V call is TRBV6-5, the J call TRBJ2-7, with TRBD1 identical over 9 bases. The length of the CDR3 is 16 residues. J lost 7 bases, V lost 10 bases, and 20 bases had no gene match. Germline CDR1 MNHEY, CDR2 SVGAGI. CDR3 DNA sequence: TGTGCCACTACAGGGGGCGTTTCACGGCAATCGGGGGAGCAGTACTTC. Protein sequence: CATTGGVSRQSGEQYF.

V gene TRBV9 combines with J gene TRBJ2-3, with a possible D match to TRBD1 (5 bases). The CDR3 runs 13 residues. V lost 0 bases to trimming and J lost 3 bases, with 5 bases between them. The germline V gene encodes CDR1 SGDLS and CDR2 YYNGEE. The CDR3: CASSVGQTDTQYF. DNA for the CDR3: TGTGCCAGCAGCGTAGGACAGACAGATACGCAGTATTTT.

This clonotype has only a few counts. The chain recombines TRBV2 with TRBJ2-2; maybe TRBD1 (5 bases). The CDR3 runs to 13 residues. CDR1 and CDR2 from the germline V gene are SNHLY and FYNNEI. Between the trimmed V and J ends, which lost 4 bases and 5 bases, there was a span of 8 bases. The CDR3 loop reads CASSGAGTGELFF. In DNA form, the CDR3 reads TGTGCCAGCAGTGGGGCAGGGACCGGGGAGCTGTTTTTT.

This clonotype has a handful of counts. The CDR3 loop is CASSFSGGNPNEQYF. The CDR3 region has the DNA TGTGCCAGCAGCTTCTCTGGCGGGAACCCTAACGAGCAGTACTTC. The chain joins TRBV7-2 to TRBJ2-7; TRBD2 is a possible D gene (6 bases). Germline CDR1 is SGHTA and CDR2 is FQGNSA. V was trimmed by 3 bases and J by 5 bases, leaving 17 bases between them. CDR3 length: 15 amino acids.

This clonotype was observed a few times. The chain links TRBV15 to TRBJ2-3, with 10 positions matching TRBD2. Looked up from germline, CDR1 is LNHNV and CDR2 is YYDKDF (reference sequence). Losses at the gene ends were 11 bases for V and 4 bases for J; bases not matched to a gene: 9. The CDR3 loop spans 14 amino acids. In DNA form, the CDR3 reads TGTGCCGCCGCTAGCGGGAGCTGGGCAGATACGCAGTATTTT. This gives the protein CAAASGSWADTQYF.

The chain employs TRBV11-2 and TRBJ2-5; D is perhaps TRBD2 (6 bases). Trimming removed 4 bases from V and 5 bases from J, with 20 bases in between. CDR1 is SGHAT and CDR2 is FQNNGV in the germline V gene. CDR3 size: 16 residues. The DNA of the CDR3 is TGTGCCAGCAGCTCGACTAGTGGACTCCGAACGGAGACCCAGTACTTC. Translating gives CASSSTSGLRTETQYF.

This clonotype was seen a handful of times. CDR3 loop: CSAEDRKNIQYF. The CDR3 coding sequence is TGCAGTGCGGAGGACAGGAAAAACATTCAGTACTTC. This chain connects TRBV20-1 to TRBJ2-4, with 7 nucleotides matching TRBD1. The CDR3 contains 12 residues. Unmatched junction bases numbered 3, after V lost 6 bases and J lost 4 bases. Germline CDR1 is DFQATT and CDR2 is SNEGSKA (reference sequence).

V usage is TRBV18 and J usage is TRBJ1-2; D might be TRBD1 (6 bases). The CDR3 is 15 amino acids. Trimming shortened V by 0 bases and J by 1 base, and 9 bases separated the two germline ends. Germline lookup yields CDR1 KGHSH and CDR2 LQKENI. CDR3 protein: CASSPPGRGNYGYTF. The CDR3 DNA follows: TGTGCCAGCTCACCACCGGGCAGGGGTAACTATGGCTACACCTTC.

This chain connects TRBV27 to TRBJ2-3; 12 nucleotides agree with TRBD1. The CDR3 totals 17 residues. CDR1 and CDR2 from the germline V gene are MNHEY and SMNVEV (reference sequence). After removal of 2 bases from V and 3 bases from J, the junction contained 6 bases not matched to a gene. The CDR3: CASSLGDRGRGTDTQYF. The DNA for the CDR3 is TGTGCCAGCAGTTTAGGGGACAGGGGGCGCGGTACAGATACGCAGTATTTT.

The V gene is TRBV4-2, the J gene TRBJ2-5; D gene unclear. Germline CDR1 is LGHNA and CDR2 is YNFKEQ. Trimming stripped 1 base from V and 5 bases from J, with 14 bases between. This CDR3 has 15 residues. CDR3 amino acids: CASSQVGVAGETQYF. The DNA of the CDR3 is TGTGCCAGCAGCCAAGTTGGCGTAGCCGGCGAGACCCAGTACTTC.

This clonotype showed up just a few times. The chain uses TRBV4-1 and TRBJ2-7; D is unresolved. CDR1 is MGHRA and CDR2 is YSYEKL in the germline V gene. The CDR3 covers 14 residues. The V end was cut by 0 bases, the J end by 1 base, with 7 bases between. The CDR3 nucleotides are TGCGCCAGCAGCCAAGAGGAGTGGTCCTACGAGCAGTACTTC. It encodes CASSQEEWSYEQYF.

This chain uses TRBV2 with TRBJ1-1; TRBD1 aligns across 10 bases. The CDR3 runs 15 residues. Germline assignment: CDR1 SNHLY and CDR2 FYNNEI. V was clipped by 4 bases and J by 4 bases; unmatched bases: 6. CDR3 protein: CASSVEGTGVTEAFF. CDR3 nucleotides: TGTGCCAGCAGTGTTGAGGGGACAGGGGTCACTGAAGCTTTCTTT.

This chain connects TRBV27 to TRBJ2-1; 15 bases agree with TRBD2. From germline, CDR1 is MNHEY and CDR2 SMNVEV (reference sequence). The CDR3 spans 16 residues. V trimming: 3 bases; J trimming: 10 bases; junction bases outside the gene matches: 7. The CDR3 nucleotides read TGTGCCAGCAGTTTCCCCGGACTAGCGGGAGGGATCGAGCAGTTCTTC. Translating gives CASSFPGLAGGIEQFF.

The sample holds a few counts of this clonotype. V gene TRBV7-6 combines with J gene TRBJ2-3; tentative D call: TRBD1 (5 bases). Looked up from germline, CDR1 is SGHVS and CDR2 is FNYEAQ. This CDR3 region has 15 residues. V lost 0 bases to trimming and J lost 1 base, with 8 bases between them. The CDR3 DNA reads as TGTGCCAGCAGCTTAGCGGGGCAGCGCACAGATACGCAGTATTTT. Translating gives CASSLAGQRTDTQYF. Drawing the rest from reference TRBV7-6 and TRBJ2-3, the complete variable domain is GAGVSQSPRYKVTKRGQDVALRCDPISGHVSLYWYRQALGQGPEFLTYFNYEAQQDKSGLPNDRFSAERPEGSISTLTIQRTEQRDSAMYRCASSLAGQRTDTQYFGPGTRLTVL.

This chain links TRBV12-3 or TRBV12-4 with TRBJ2-5; 8 nucleotides align to TRBD1. Unmatched junction bases numbered 4, after V lost 6 bases and J lost 1 base. This CDR3 region has 14 residues. CDR3: CASSADRAQETQYF. The CDR3 nucleotides are TGTGCCAGCAGCGCGGACAGGGCCCAAGAGACCCAGTACTTC.

This clonotype is judged medium-sized. The chain recombines TRBV12-3 or TRBV12-4 with TRBJ2-7; a possible D gene is TRBD1 (5 bases). Trimming took off 6 bases at V and 4 bases at J, with 7 bases between the two ends. The CDR3 runs to 11 residues. In DNA form, the CDR3 reads TGTGCCAGCAGCCCAGGGTACGAGCAGTACTTC. Translated: CASSPGYEQYF.

This chain links TRBV12-3 or TRBV12-4 with TRBJ2-5, with 10 nucleotides matching TRBD2. The CDR3 sequence is 15 residues long. Trimming cost V 6 bases and J 4 bases; bases outside gene matches: 8. CDR3 nucleotide sequence: TGTGCCAGCAGCATCGGACTAGCGGTCGGAGAGACCCAGTACTTC. Residues: CASSIGLAVGETQYF.

This clonotype was detected only a few times. The J gene is TRBJ1-5, the V gene TRBV12-3 or TRBV12-4, with D uncertain. Trimming pared 5 bases from V and 6 bases from J, leaving 17 bases between. The CDR3 is 15 residues long. CDR3 sequence reads: CASSPSPPGTQPQHF. CDR3 sequence (DNA): TGTGCCAGCAGTCCCTCACCGCCGGGAACTCAGCCCCAGCATTTT.